The 5 T cell receptor beta chains in this list originate from one sample, sequenced in a study of regulatory T cells in long-lasting Graves disease. The TCR library was made from RNA extracted from PBMCs. One entry per CDR3 protein results from TCRdb running MiXCR on the reads. Of about 880 distinct CDR3 sequences listed, approximately 79% are singletons. Sequencing used peripheral blood mononuclear cells (PBMCs), obtained with antithyroid drug treatment, in newly diagnosed or persistent Graves disease (not recorded which). The source is a woman between 40 and 50 years old with Graves disease.

The rearrangement joins TRBV15 to TRBJ2-2, with 7 bases lining up with TRBD2. After removal of 5 bases from V and 4 bases from J, the junction contained 7 bases not matched to a gene. Germline V gene data show CDR1 as LNHNV and CDR2 as YYDKDF (reference sequence). CDR3 length: 15 residues. Here the CDR3 DNA reads TGTGCCACCAGCTTCGGTGGGGGGGGCACCGGGGAGCTGTTTTTT. Its translation: CATSFGGGGTGELFF. The full variable domain, completed using reference TRBV15 and TRBJ2-2, is DAMVIQNPRYQVTQFGKPVTLSCSQTLNHNVMYWYQQKSSQAPKLLFHYYDKDFNNEADTPDNFQSRRPNTSFCFLDIRSPGLGDTAMYLCATSFGGGGTGELFFGEGSRLTVL.

The genes are TRBV29-1 and TRBJ2-1; D perhaps matches TRBD2 (5 bases). The CDR3 totals 12 residues. Per the germline V gene, CDR1 is SQVTM and CDR2 is ANQGSEA. The V gene lost 4 bases and the J gene lost 10 bases, with 14 bases spanning the gap. The CDR3 loop reads CSVVDSLGEQFF. The CDR3, as DNA: TGCAGCGTTGTGGACTCACTGGGGGAGCAGTTCTTC.

V and J are TRBV27 and TRBJ2-7, with a tentative D call TRBD1 (5 bases). The CDR3 has 14 amino acids. The V end was cut by 1 base, the J end by 5 bases, with 12 bases between. Germline values: CDR1 MNHEY, CDR2 SMNVEV (reference sequence). The CDR3, as DNA: TGTGCCAGCAGTTTATGGGTAGGGGTCAACGAGCAGTACTTC. Its protein is CASSLWVGVNEQYF.

Only a few counts were recorded for this clonotype. The CDR3 DNA reads as TGTGCCAGCAGTTTACCAACAGGGGACTACGAGCAGTACTTC. Its protein is CASSLPTGDYEQYF. The chain couples TRBV28 to TRBJ2-7; 7 bases map to TRBD1. CDR3 length: 14 amino acids. V was pared by 2 bases and J by 3 bases, with 4 bases of the junction left unmatched. CDR1 MDHEN and CDR2 SYDVKM come from the germline V gene.

This rearrangement joins TRBV29-1 to TRBJ1-1; D perhaps matches TRBD1 (5 bases). V was pared by 5 bases and J by 0 bases, with 10 bases between. CDR1 and CDR2 (germline): SQVTM, ANQGSEA. This CDR3 comprises 13 residues. CDR3 in amino acids: CSVSGNLNTEAFF. As DNA, the CDR3 is TGCAGCGTTTCAGGGAACCTGAACACTGAAGCTTTCTTT.